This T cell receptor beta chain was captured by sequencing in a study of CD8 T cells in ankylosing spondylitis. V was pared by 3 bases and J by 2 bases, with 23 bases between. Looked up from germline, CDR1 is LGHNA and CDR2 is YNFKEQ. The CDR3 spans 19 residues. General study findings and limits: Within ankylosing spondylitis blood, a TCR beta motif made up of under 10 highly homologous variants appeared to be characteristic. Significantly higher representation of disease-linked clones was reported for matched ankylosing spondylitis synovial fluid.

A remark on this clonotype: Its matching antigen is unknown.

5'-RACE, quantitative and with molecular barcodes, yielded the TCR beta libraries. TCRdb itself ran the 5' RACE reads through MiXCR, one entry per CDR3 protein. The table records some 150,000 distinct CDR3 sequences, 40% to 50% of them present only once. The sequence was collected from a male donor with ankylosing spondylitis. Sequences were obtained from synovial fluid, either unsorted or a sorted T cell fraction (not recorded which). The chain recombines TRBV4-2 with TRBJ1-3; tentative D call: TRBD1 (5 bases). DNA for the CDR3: TGTGCCAGCAGCCACTCGCGGACGAAGGCCAAGGGACCTGGAAACACCATATATTTT. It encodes CASSHSRTKAKGPGNTIYF.